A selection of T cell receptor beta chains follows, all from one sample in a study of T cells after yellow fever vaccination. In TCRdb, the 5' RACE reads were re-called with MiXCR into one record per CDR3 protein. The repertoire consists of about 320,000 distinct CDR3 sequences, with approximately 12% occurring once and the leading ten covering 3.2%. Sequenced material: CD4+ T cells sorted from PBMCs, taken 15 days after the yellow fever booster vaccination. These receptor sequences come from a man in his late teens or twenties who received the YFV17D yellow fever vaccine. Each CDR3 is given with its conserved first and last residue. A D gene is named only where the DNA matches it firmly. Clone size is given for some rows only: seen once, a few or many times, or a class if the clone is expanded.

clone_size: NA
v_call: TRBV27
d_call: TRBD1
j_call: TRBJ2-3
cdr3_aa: CASTRGRGTDTQYF
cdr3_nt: TGTGCCAGCACGAGGGGGCGAGGCACAGATACGCAGTATTTT

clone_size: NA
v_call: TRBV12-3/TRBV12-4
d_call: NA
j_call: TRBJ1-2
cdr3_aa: CASSRGGVLSGYTF
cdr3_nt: TGTGCCAGCAGTCGAGGGGGGGTGTTGAGTGGCTACACCTTC

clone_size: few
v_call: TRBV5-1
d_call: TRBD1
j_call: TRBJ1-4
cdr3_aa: CASSFDRVGEKLFF
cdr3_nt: TGCGCCAGCAGCTTTGACAGGGTTGGGGAAAAACTGTTTTTT

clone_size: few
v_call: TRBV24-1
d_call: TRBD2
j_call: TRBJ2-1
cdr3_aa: CATSDPVLAGGHEQFF
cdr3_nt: TGTGCCACCAGTGATCCCGTCTTAGCGGGGGGCCATGAGCAGTTCTTC

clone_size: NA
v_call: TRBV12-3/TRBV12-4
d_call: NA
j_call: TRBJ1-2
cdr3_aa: CASSLEGMDYGYTF
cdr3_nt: TGTGCCAGCAGTTTGGAGGGAATGGACTATGGCTACACCTTC

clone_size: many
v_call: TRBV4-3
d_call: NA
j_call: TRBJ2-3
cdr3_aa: CASSQQVTDTQYF
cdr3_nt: TGCGCCAGCAGCCAACAGGTCACAGATACGCAGTATTTT

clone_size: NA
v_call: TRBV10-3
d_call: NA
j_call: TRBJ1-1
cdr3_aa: CAISVRENTEAFF
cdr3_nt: TGTGCCATCAGTGTAAGGGAGAACACTGAAGCTTTCTTT

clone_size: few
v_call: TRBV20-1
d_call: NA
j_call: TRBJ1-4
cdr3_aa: CSARDLRRATNEKLFF
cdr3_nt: TGCAGTGCTAGAGATTTACGCAGGGCAACTAATGAAAAACTGTTTTTT

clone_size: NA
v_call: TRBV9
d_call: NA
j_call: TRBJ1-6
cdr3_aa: CASSVGRGSPLHF
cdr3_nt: TGTGCCAGCAGCGTAGGCAGGGGATCACCCCTCCACTTT

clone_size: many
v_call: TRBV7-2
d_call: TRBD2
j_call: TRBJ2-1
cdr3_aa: CASSFSGGEGEQFF
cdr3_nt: TGTGCCAGCAGCTTTAGCGGGGGGGAGGGTGAGCAGTTCTTC

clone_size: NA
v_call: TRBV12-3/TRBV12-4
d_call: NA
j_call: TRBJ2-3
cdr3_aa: CASSSDRNTDTQYF
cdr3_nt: TGTGCCAGCAGTTCTGACAGAAACACAGATACGCAGTATTTT

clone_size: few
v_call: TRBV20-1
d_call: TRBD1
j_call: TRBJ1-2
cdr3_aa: CSASNAGGWDYGYTF
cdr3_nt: TGCAGTGCTAGTAATGCAGGGGGCTGGGACTATGGCTACACCTTC

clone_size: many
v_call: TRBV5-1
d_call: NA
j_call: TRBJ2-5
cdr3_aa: CASSPEAGHVGETQYF
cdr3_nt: TGCGCCAGCAGCCCGGAAGCGGGCCATGTGGGGGAGACCCAGTACTTC

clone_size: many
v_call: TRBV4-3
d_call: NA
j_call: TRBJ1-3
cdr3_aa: CASSQDRWGVQRGNTIYF
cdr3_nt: TGCGCCAGCAGCCAAGATCGATGGGGCGTTCAGCGAGGAAACACCATATATTTT

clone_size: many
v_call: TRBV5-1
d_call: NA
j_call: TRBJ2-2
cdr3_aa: CASSLGVTNTGELFF
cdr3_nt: TGCGCCAGCAGCTTGGGGGTCACGAACACCGGGGAGCTGTTTTTT

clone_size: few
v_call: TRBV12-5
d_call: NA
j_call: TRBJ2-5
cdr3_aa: CASGLGLEETQYF
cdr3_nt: TGTGCTAGTGGTTTGGGACTAGAAGAGACCCAGTACTTC

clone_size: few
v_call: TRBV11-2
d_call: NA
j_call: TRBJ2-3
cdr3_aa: CASSLVVQDTQYF
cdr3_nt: TGTGCCAGCAGCTTAGTGGTCCAAGATACGCAGTATTTT

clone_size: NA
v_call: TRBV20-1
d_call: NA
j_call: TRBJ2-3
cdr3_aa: CSAEGSRSDTQYF
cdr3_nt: TGCAGTGCCGAGGGGAGTAGGTCAGATACGCAGTATTTT

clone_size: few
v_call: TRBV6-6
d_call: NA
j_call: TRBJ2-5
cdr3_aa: CASTGHKTTQYF
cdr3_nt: TGTGCCAGCACGGGCCATAAGACGACCCAGTACTTC

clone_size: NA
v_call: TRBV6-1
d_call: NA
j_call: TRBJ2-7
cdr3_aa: CASSEATQWEQYF
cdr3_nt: TGTGCCAGCAGTGAAGCCACACAATGGGAGCAGTACTTC

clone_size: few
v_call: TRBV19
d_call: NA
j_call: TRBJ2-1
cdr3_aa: CASSINGGQREQFF
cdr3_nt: TGTGCCAGTAGTATCAACGGGGGCCAGCGGGAGCAGTTCTTC

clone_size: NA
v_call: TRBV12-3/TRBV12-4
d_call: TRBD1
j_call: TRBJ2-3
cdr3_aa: CASSLVQGAPDTQYF
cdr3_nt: TGTGCCAGCAGTTTAGTACAGGGGGCGCCGGATACGCAGTATTTT

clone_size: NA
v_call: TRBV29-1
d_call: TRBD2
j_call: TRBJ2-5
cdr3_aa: CSVAGGSVQETQYF
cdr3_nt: TGCAGCGTAGCGGGGGGTTCTGTCCAAGAGACCCAGTACTTC

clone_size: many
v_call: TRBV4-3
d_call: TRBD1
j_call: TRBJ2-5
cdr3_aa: CASSQEKTGAQYF
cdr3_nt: TGCGCCAGCAGCCAAGAAAAAACAGGGGCCCAGTACTTC

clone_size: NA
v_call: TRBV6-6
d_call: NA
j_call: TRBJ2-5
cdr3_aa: CASSYSGNQETQYF
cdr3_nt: TGTGCCAGCAGTTACTCGGGAAACCAAGAGACCCAGTACTTC

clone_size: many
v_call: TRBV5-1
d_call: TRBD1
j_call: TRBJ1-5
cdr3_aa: CASSPGQGGNQPQHF
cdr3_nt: TGCGCCAGCAGCCCTGGACAGGGCGGCAATCAGCCCCAGCATTTT

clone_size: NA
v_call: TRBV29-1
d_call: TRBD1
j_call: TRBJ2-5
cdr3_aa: CSGWGTGGLETQYF
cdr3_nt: TGCAGCGGGTGGGGGACAGGGGGTTTAGAGACCCAGTACTTC

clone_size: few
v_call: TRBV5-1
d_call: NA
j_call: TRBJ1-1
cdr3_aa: CASSFPVEGGNTEAFF
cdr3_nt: TGCGCCAGCAGCTTTCCCGTGGAGGGGGGGAACACTGAAGCTTTCTTT

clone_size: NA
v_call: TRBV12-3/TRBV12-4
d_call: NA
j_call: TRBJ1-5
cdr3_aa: CASSLGSGVQPQHF
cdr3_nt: TGTGCCAGCAGTCTCGGATCGGGGGTTCAGCCCCAGCATTTT

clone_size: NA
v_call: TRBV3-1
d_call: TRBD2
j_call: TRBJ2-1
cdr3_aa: CASSQGSGGEQFF
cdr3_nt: TGTGCCAGCAGCCAAGGATCGGGGGGTGAGCAGTTCTTC

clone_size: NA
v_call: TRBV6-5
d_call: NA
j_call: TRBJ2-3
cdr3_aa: CASSSQGNTQYF
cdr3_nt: TGTGCCAGCAGTTCTCAGGGAAATACGCAGTATTTT

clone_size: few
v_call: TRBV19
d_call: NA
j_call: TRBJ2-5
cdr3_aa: CASSRTARQETQYF
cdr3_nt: TGTGCCAGTAGTAGGACAGCCCGGCAAGAGACCCAGTACTTC

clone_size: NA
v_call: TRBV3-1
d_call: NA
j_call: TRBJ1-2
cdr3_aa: CASSQVHVSGYTF
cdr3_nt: TGTGCCAGCAGCCAAGTCCATGTAAGTGGCTACACCTTC

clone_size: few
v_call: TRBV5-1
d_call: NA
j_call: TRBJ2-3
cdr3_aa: CASSLAVTGDYTDTQYF
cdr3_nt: TGCGCCAGCAGCTTGGCCGTAACAGGGGACTACACAGATACGCAGTATTTT

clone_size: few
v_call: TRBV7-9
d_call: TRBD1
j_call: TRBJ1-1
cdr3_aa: CASSLGQGDTEAFF
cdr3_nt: TGTGCCAGCAGCTTGGGACAGGGGGACACTGAAGCTTTCTTT

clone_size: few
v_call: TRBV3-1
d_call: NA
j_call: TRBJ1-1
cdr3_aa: CASSQSSGTEAFF
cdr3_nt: TGTGCCAGCAGCCAATCGTCCGGCACTGAAGCTTTCTTT

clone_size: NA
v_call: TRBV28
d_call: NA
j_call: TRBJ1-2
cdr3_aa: CASAGGPYGYTF
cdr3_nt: TGTGCCAGCGCGGGTGGGCCCTATGGCTACACCTTC

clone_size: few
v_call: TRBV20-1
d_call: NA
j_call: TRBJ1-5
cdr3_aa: CSASPMGGASNQPQHF
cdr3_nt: TGCAGTGCTAGCCCCATGGGGGGGGCGAGCAATCAGCCCCAGCATTTT

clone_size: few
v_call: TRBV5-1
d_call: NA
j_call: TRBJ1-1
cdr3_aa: CASNGGSTLNTEAFF
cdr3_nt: TGCGCCAGCAATGGAGGGTCCACCCTGAACACTGAAGCTTTCTTT

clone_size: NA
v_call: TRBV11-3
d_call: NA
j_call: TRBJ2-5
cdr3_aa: CASSSQFGETQYF
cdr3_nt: TGTGCCAGCAGCTCACAGTTTGGAGAGACCCAGTACTTC

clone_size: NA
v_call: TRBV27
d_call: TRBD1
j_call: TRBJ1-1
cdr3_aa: CASSIHRGRRTEAFF
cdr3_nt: TGTGCCAGCAGTATTCACAGGGGGCGACGGACTGAAGCTTTCTTT

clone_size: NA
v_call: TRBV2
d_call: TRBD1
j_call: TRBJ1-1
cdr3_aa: CASSPGTGYEAFF
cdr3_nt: TGTGCCAGCAGTCCCGGGACAGGGTATGAAGCTTTCTTT

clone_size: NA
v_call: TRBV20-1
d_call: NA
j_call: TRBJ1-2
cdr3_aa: CSTGQGRGYTF
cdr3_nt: TGCAGTACGGGCCAGGGGCGAGGCTACACCTTC

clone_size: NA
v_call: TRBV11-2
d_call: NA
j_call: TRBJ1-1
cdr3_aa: CASSLNTGNGEAFF
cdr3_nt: TGTGCCAGCAGCTTAAATACAGGGAACGGTGAAGCTTTCTTT

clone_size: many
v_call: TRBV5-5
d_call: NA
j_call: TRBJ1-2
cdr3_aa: CASSLFRVYTF
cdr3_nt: TGTGCCAGCAGCTTGTTTAGGGTCTACACCTTC

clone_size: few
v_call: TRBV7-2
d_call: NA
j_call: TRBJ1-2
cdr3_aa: CASSFRQISYGYTF
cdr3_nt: TGTGCCAGCAGCTTTCGGCAGATCTCCTATGGCTACACCTTC

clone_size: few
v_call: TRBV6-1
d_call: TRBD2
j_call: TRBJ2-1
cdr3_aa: CASSPSGGADEQFF
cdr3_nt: TGTGCCAGCAGTCCTAGCGGGGGGGCGGATGAGCAGTTCTTC

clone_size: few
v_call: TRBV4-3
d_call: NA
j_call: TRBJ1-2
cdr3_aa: CASSPRGGYTF
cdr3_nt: TGCGCCAGCAGCCCTCGGGGGGGCTACACCTTC

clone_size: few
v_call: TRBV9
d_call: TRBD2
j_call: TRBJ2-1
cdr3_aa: CASSPRLAAYNEQFF
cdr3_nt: TGTGCCAGCAGCCCAAGACTAGCGGCCTACAATGAGCAGTTCTTC

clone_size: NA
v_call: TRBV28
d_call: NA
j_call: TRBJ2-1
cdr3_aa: CASNGGANEQFF
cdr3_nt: TGTGCCAGCAATGGCGGGGCCAATGAGCAGTTCTTC